The 4 T cell receptor beta chains given below trace back to one sample, sequenced in a study of beta chain features in type 1 diabetes (dated by TCRdb to between 2017 and 2018). The paper's findings and limits, for the study overall: In all four CD4+ subsets, TCRB CDR3 length was moderately but significantly shorter in type 1 diabetes patients.

The antigens for these receptors are not known. The library was obtained by the immunoSEQ multiplex PCR assay. All of the isolated RNA was reverse transcribed with the High Capacity cDNA Reverse Transcription Kit, so expressed TCRB transcripts were sequenced. What TCRdb holds here is the immuneACCESS table cut down to in-frame rearrangements. Part of the clones is not present; checked against another copy, under half of the missing clones reflect an unresolved V gene, and the others are unexplained. The sample includes around 260,000 clones, with approximately 20% observed a single time. The top ten constitute 0.028% of the sample. Sequenced input: naive CD4+ T cells from blood. The sample's cell subset or site label is to be understood as: true naive CD4+ T cells. Source of these receptors: a middle-aged woman with type 1 diabetes.

This clone was seen a handful of times. The rearrangement uses TRBV28 and TRBJ2-5, with 8 bases identical to TRBD2. In germline, CDR1 is MDHEN, CDR2 SYDVKM. There are 15 residues in the CDR3. J gave up 4 bases and V 6 bases, and 10 bases lay outside the gene matches. CDR3: CASRSPGGLGETQYF. The CDR3 region has the DNA TGTGCCAGCAGATCTCCGGGGGGGCTGGGAGAGACCCAGTACTTC.

In its sample, this clone was seen a few times. One junction end disagrees with the germline gene, perhaps due to a read error. The chain combines TRBV7-9 with TRBJ2-4; D may be TRBD1 (6 bases). The CDR3 totals 9 residues. Germline CDR1 reads SEHNR; CDR2 reads FQNEAQ (reference sequence). CDR3 protein: CASSSQGNF. The CDR3 DNA is TGTGCCAGCAGCTCACAGGGAAACTTC.

The table lists this clone with a few counts. V usage is TRBV5-1 and J usage is TRBJ1-1, with 8 positions matching TRBD1. The CDR3 length is 16 residues. Germline CDR1 reads SGHRS; CDR2 reads YFSETQ. With 0 bases clipped from V and 1 base from J, the junction kept 5 bases outside the gene matches. CDR3 sequence (DNA): TGCGCCAGCAGCTTGGACGGGACAGGTTCGAACACTGAAGCTTTCTTT. As protein: CASSLDGTGSNTEAFF.

The table lists this clone with a few counts. This chain connects TRBV18 to TRBJ2-1; D is undetermined. Germline-derived CDR1 and CDR2 are KGHSH and LQKENI. The CDR3 sequence is 12 residues long. V shed 6 bases and J shed 9 bases, with 12 bases lying between them. The CDR3: CASSSTVGEQFF. DNA of the CDR3: TGTGCCAGCTCCTCAACAGTAGGTGAGCAGTTCTTC.